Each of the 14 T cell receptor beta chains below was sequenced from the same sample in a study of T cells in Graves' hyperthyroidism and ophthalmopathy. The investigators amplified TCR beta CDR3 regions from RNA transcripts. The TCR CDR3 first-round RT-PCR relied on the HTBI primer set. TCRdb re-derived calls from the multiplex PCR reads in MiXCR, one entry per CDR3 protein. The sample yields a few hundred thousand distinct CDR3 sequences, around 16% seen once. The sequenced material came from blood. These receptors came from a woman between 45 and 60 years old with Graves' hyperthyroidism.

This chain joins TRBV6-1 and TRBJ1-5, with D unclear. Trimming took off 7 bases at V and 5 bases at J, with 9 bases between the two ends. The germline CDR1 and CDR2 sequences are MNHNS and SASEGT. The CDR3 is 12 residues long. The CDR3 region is CASMRRDQPQHF. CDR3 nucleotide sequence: TGTGCCAGCATGCGGAGGGATCAGCCCCAGCATTTT.

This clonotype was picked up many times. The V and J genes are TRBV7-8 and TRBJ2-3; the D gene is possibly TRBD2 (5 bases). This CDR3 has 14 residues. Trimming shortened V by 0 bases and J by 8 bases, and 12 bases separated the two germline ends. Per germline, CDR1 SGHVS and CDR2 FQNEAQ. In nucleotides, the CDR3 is TGTGCCAGCAGCTTAGCAACTAGTGTGGGTACGCAGTATTTT. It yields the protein CASSLATSVGTQYF.

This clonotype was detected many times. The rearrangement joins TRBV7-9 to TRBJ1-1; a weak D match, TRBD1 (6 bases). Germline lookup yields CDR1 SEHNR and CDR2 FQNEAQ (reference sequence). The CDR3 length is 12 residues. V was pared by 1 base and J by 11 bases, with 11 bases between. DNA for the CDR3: TGTGCCAGCAGCTTAGAGGGGGGCCCGGCTTTCTTT. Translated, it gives CASSLEGGPAFF.

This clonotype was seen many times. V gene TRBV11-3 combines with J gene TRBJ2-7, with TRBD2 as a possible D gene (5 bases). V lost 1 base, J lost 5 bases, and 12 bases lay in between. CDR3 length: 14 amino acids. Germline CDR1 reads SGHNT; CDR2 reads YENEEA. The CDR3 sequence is CASSLGGSENEQYF. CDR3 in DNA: TGTGCCAGCAGCTTAGGAGGGAGTGAGAACGAGCAGTACTTC.

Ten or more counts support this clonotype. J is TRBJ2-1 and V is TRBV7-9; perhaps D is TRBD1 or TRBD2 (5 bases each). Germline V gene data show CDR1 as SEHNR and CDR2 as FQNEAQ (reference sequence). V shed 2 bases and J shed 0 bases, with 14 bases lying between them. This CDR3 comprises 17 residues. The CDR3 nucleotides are TGTGCCAGCAGCTTAATTGGGACGCCACACTCCTACAATGAGCAGTTCTTC. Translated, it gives CASSLIGTPHSYNEQFF.

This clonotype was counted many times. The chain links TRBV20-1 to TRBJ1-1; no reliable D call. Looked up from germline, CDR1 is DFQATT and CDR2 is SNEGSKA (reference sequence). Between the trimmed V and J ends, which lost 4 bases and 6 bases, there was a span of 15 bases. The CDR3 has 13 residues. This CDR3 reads CSAKRTESPEAFF. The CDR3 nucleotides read TGCAGTGCTAAACGAACGGAGTCCCCTGAAGCTTTCTTT.

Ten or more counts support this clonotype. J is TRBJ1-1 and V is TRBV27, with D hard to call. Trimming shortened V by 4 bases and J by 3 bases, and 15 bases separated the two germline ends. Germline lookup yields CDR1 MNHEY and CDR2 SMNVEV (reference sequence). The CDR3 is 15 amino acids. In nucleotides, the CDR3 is TGTGCCAGCAGTTATTATAGGGCTGGGGACACTGAAGCTTTCTTT. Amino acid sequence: CASSYYRAGDTEAFF.

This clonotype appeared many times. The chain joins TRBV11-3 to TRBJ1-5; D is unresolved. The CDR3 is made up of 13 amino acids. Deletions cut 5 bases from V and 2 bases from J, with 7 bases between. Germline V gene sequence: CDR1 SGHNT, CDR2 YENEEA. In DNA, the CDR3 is TGTGCCAGCAGCCTCTGGGGCAATCAGCCCCAGCATTTT. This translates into CASSLWGNQPQHF.

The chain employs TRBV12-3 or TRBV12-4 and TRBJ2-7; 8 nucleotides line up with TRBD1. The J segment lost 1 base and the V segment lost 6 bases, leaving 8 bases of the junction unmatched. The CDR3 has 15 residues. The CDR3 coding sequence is TGTGCCAGCAGCCCCGGGACAGGTCGGTCCTACGAGCAGTACTTC. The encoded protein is CASSPGTGRSYEQYF.

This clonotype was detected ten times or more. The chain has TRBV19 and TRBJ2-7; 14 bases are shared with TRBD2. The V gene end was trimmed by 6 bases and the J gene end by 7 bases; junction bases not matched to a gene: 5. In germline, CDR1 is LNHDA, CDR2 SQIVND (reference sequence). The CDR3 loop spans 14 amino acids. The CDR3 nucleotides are TGTGCCAGTAGCCCGGGACTAGCGGGAGTTGAGCAGTACTTC. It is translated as CASSPGLAGVEQYF.

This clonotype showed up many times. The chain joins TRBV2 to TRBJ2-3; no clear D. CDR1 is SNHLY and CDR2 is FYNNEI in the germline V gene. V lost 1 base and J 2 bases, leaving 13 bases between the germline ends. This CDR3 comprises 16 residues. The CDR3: CASSEVSNPHTDTQYF. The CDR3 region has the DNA TGTGCCAGCAGTGAAGTTTCCAACCCTCACACAGATACGCAGTATTTT.

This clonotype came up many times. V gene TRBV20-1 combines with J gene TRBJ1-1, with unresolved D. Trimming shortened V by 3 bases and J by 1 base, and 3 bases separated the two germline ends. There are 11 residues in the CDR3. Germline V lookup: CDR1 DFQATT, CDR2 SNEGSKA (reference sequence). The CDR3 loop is CSARANTEAFF. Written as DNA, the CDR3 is TGCAGTGCTAGGGCGAACACTGAAGCTTTCTTT.

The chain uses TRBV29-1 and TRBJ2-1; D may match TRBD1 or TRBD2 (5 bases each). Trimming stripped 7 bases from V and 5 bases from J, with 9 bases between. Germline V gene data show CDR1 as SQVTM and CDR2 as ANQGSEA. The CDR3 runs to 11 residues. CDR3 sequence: CSAGTDNEQFF. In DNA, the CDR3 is TGCAGCGCTGGGACCGACAATGAGCAGTTCTTC.

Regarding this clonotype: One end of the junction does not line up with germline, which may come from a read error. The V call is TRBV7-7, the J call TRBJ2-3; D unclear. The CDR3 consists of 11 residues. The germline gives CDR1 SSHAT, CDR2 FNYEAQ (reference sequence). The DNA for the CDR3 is TGTGCTAGCAGCTTCGCGCCGGAGCAGTATTTT. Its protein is CASSFAPEQYF.